Each of the 27 T cell receptor beta chains below was sequenced from the same sample in a study of cytomegalovirus exposure and HLA in healthy donors. The table came from immunoSEQ multiplex PCR; TCRdb's copy has only in-frame clones and leaves some out. The sample lists a few hundred thousand clones; approximately 90% were seen once. The sequenced sample was PBMCs. These receptors were taken from a woman aged 18-35 years in good health and CMV-seronegative.

The rearrangement links TRBV4-3 to TRBJ1-4; TRBD1 agrees at 7 bases. Looked up from germline, CDR1 is LGHNA and CDR2 is YSLEER. This CDR3 spans 18 amino acids. V shed 0 bases, J shed 8 bases, and the junction held 15 bases outside the gene matches. CDR3: CASSQDRTGRAFGEKLFF. The CDR3 region has the DNA TGCGCCAGCAGCCAAGATCGGACAGGACGAGCTTTTGGGGAAAAACTGTTTTTT.

CDR3 residues: CASSSSGLAGNEQFF. The CDR3 DNA reads TGTGCCAGCAGCTCCTCTGGGCTAGCGGGAAATGAGCAGTTCTTC. This chain joins TRBV7-2 and TRBJ2-1; TRBD2 agrees at 9 bases. The CDR3 extends over 15 amino acids. Germline trimming cut 4 bases from V and 7 bases from J; bases unmatched to any gene: 8. Germline CDR1 and CDR2: SGHTA and FQGNSA.

A single count supports this clone. The chain joins TRBV15 to TRBJ2-7; unclear D gene. Between the trimmed V and J ends, which lost 5 bases and 3 bases, there was a span of 11 bases. From germline, CDR1 is LNHNV and CDR2 YYDKDF (reference sequence). The length of the CDR3 is 13 residues. CDR3 DNA sequence: TGTGCCACCAGCGACCTAGGAGACTACGAGCAGTACTTC. As protein: CATSDLGDYEQYF.

The chain combines TRBV27 with TRBJ2-5; 7 bases align to TRBD2. Germline-derived CDR1 and CDR2 are MNHEY and SMNVEV (reference sequence). The ends lost 5 bases at V and 7 bases at J; junction bases unmatched: 13. The CDR3 is 15 amino acids. Here the CDR3 DNA reads TGTGCCAGCAGTCCACCACCCTGGACTAGTGGGACCCAGTACTTC. It encodes CASSPPPWTSGTQYF.

The rearrangement joins TRBV11-3 to TRBJ2-1; 9 bases are shared with TRBD1. Trimming cost V 5 bases and J 0 bases; bases outside gene matches: 8. This CDR3 has 17 amino acids. Germline lookup yields CDR1 SGHNT and CDR2 YENEEA. DNA of the CDR3: TGTGCCAGCAGCCAAACCGGGACAGGGAGCTCCTACAATGAGCAGTTCTTC. This translates into CASSQTGTGSSYNEQFF.

The table lists this clone with a count of one. The chain employs TRBV7-6 and TRBJ2-3; D may be TRBD2 (5 bases). Per germline, CDR1 SGHVS and CDR2 FNYEAQ. The CDR3 extends over 16 amino acids. V was pared by 2 bases and J by 0 bases, with 12 bases between. The CDR3, as DNA: TGTGCCAGCAGCTTATCCGGCGGGTTAAGCACAGATACGCAGTATTTT. Translation: CASSLSGGLSTDTQYF. The whole variable domain, filled in from reference TRBV7-6 and TRBJ2-3, reads GAGVSQSPRYKVTKRGQDVALRCDPISGHVSLYWYRQALGQGPEFLTYFNYEAQQDKSGLPNDRFSAERPEGSISTLTIQRTEQRDSAMYRCASSLSGGLSTDTQYFGPGTRLTVL.

Only one count was recorded for this clone. The J gene is TRBJ2-2, the V gene TRBV28, with D perhaps matching TRBD2 (5 bases). The CDR3 sequence is 14 residues long. Per the germline V gene, CDR1 is MDHEN and CDR2 is SYDVKM. Trimming removed 1 base from V and 4 bases from J, with 7 bases in between. The CDR3, as DNA: TGTGCCAGCAGTTTATTCCGGGGCACCGGGGAGCTGTTTTTT. Translated: CASSLFRGTGELFF.

The sample holds one count of this clone. The V call is TRBV6-5, the J call TRBJ2-7; the D is unclear. This CDR3 contains 11 residues. CDR1 MNHEY and CDR2 SVGAGI come from the germline V gene. The ends were cut back, 0 bases at V and 6 bases at J, with 3 bases in the middle. In nucleotides, the CDR3 is TGTGCCAGCAGTTACTCCGGCGAGCAGTACTTC. Translation: CASSYSGEQYF.

The genes are TRBV9 and TRBJ2-2; D gene ambiguous. V was trimmed by 2 bases and J by 0 bases, leaving 11 bases between them. In germline, CDR1 is SGDLS, CDR2 YYNGEE. The CDR3 has 16 residues. The CDR3, as DNA: TGTGCCAGCAGCGTTCAGGCAGGTTCGAACACCGGGGAGCTGTTTTTT. This codes for CASSVQAGSNTGELFF.

The count of this clone is one. J is TRBJ2-2 and V is TRBV9, with 7 nucleotides matching TRBD2. With V trimmed by 4 bases and J by 9 bases, 9 bases remained unmatched. The CDR3 length is 14 residues. Germline V CDR1 and CDR2: SGDLS, YYNGEE. The CDR3 is CASSPRGSQRELFF. The CDR3 DNA follows: TGTGCCAGCAGCCCCCGCGGGAGTCAGAGGGAGCTGTTTTTT. The whole variable domain, filled in from reference TRBV9 and TRBJ2-2, reads DSGVTQTPKHLITATGQRVTLRCSPRSGDLSVYWYQQSLDQGLQFLIQYYNGEERAKGNILERFSAQQFPDLHSELNLSSLELGDSALYFCASSPRGSQRELFFGEGSRLTVL.

This chain connects TRBV19 to TRBJ1-5, with D perhaps TRBD1 (5 bases). CDR1 LNHDA and CDR2 SQIVND come from the germline V gene (reference sequence). The CDR3 totals 15 residues. V lost 6 bases, J lost 3 bases, and 15 bases lay in between. The CDR3 DNA follows: TGTGCCAGTAGGAGAAGTGGGGGGAACAATCAGCCCCAGCATTTT. Protein product: CASRRSGGNNQPQHF.

The chain recombines TRBV7-9 with TRBJ2-5, with 12 bases aligning to TRBD2. This CDR3 is 15 amino acids long. V trimming: 5 bases; J trimming: 6 bases; junction bases outside the gene matches: 7. Germline V gene lookup returns CDR1 SEHNR and CDR2 FQNEAQ (reference sequence). The DNA of the CDR3 is TGTGCCAGCAGCCGGGAGACTAGCGGGAGTAAGACCCAGTACTTC. It specifies CASSRETSGSKTQYF.

In its sample, this clone was seen a few times. The gene calls are TRBV2 and TRBJ1-2; 9 positions agree with TRBD1. The CDR3 spans 15 residues. Trimming removed 7 bases from V and 4 bases from J; junction bases left unmatched: 10. Germline V gene lookup returns CDR1 SNHLY and CDR2 FYNNEI. The CDR3 nucleotides read TGTGCCAGCACTAAGGACAGGGGAAGTTCCTATGGCTACACCTTC. It yields the protein CASTKDRGSSYGYTF.

The chain links TRBV6-5 to TRBJ2-2; D gene uncertain. V lost 2 bases and J lost 11, with 9 bases in between. CDR1 and CDR2 (germline): MNHEY, SVGAGI. The CDR3 sequence is 12 residues long. CDR3 sequence: CASSYGQAELFF. DNA for the CDR3: TGTGCCAGCAGTTACGGTCAGGCCGAGCTGTTTTTT.

The V gene is TRBV6-5, the J gene TRBJ2-1, with 8 bases lining up with TRBD2. Trimming cost V 5 bases and J 7 bases; bases outside gene matches: 7. This CDR3 has 14 residues. The V gene's germline CDR1 is MNHEY and CDR2 SVGAGI. DNA of the CDR3: TGTGCCAGCAGTCGCGGGAGGAGGGGGAATGAGCAGTTCTTC. Its protein product is CASSRGRRGNEQFF.

J is TRBJ1-1 and V is TRBV7-3; no firm D call. The germline V and J ends were trimmed by 4 bases and 1 base, with 10 bases remaining between them. The germline V gene has CDR1 SGHTA and CDR2 FQGTGA. This CDR3 is built from 14 residues. CDR3 protein: CASSSSGANTEAFF. As DNA, the CDR3 is TGTGCCAGCAGCTCCTCGGGAGCGAACACTGAAGCTTTCTTT.

This chain connects TRBV5-1 to TRBJ2-5; 7 bases line up with TRBD1. V was pared by 0 bases and J by 3 bases, with 5 bases of the junction left unmatched. The CDR3 consists of 15 residues. Germline V CDR1 and CDR2: SGHRS, YFSETQ. CDR3 coding DNA: TGCGCCAGCAGCTTGGTCGGGACAGCCGAAGAGACCCAGTACTTC. Its translation is CASSLVGTAEETQYF.

V usage is TRBV6-5 and J usage is TRBJ2-1; 7 nucleotides agree with TRBD2. The V gene end was trimmed by 9 bases and the J gene end by 3 bases; junction bases not matched to a gene: 5. The germline V gene has CDR1 MNHEY and CDR2 SVGAGI. The CDR3 is made up of 13 amino acids. CDR3 coding DNA: TGTGCCAGTCGCGGGAGTAACTACAATGAGCAGTTCTTC. Its protein is CASRGSNYNEQFF.

The chain joins TRBV4-3 to TRBJ2-3; D not resolved. There are 14 residues in the CDR3. V gave up 2 bases and J gave up 5 bases, with 11 bases separating them. CDR1 LGHNA and CDR2 YSLEER come from the germline V gene. Here the CDR3 DNA reads TGCGCCAGCAGCCAATCACCCACCAGAGATACGCAGTATTTT. This codes for CASSQSPTRDTQYF.

This clone was detected a few times. This chain connects TRBV28 to TRBJ2-7; the D is unclear. Germline lookup yields CDR1 MDHEN and CDR2 SYDVKM. CDR3 length equals 14 residues. Trimming left V 7 bases short and J 0 bases short, with 13 bases between. The CDR3 coding sequence is TGTGCCAGCACCCTCCGCCGGAGCTCCTACGAGCAGTACTTC. It yields the protein CASTLRRSSYEQYF.

This rearrangement joins TRBV6-1 to TRBJ2-2, with 10 bases lining up with TRBD2. Germline V gene data show CDR1 as MNHNS and CDR2 as SASEGT. With V trimmed by 0 bases and J by 5 bases, 3 bases remained unmatched. This CDR3 spans 16 amino acids. CDR3 nucleotide sequence: TGTGCCAGCAGTGAAGCGGATAGCGGGAGGACCGGGGAGCTGTTTTTT. Amino acid sequence: CASSEADSGRTGELFF.

The V call is TRBV19, the J call TRBJ2-5; 7 positions agree with TRBD1. The junction had 5 bases not matched to a gene; V was cut back by 5 bases and J by 2 bases. The CDR3 has 14 amino acids. CDR1 LNHDA and CDR2 SQIVND come from the germline V gene (reference sequence). In DNA form, the CDR3 reads TGTGCCAGTAGTCCTCGGACAGGACAAGAGACCCAGTACTTC. Translation: CASSPRTGQETQYF. The entire variable domain, with the rest obtained from reference TRBV19 and TRBJ2-5, is as follows: DGGITQSPKYLFRKEGQNVTLSCEQNLNHDAMYWYRQDPGQGLRLIYYSQIVNDFQKGDIAEGYSVSREKKESFPLTVTSAQKNPTAFYLCASSPRTGQETQYFGPGTRLLVL.

The gene calls are TRBV9 and TRBJ2-5; 8 bases agree with TRBD1. This CDR3 has 14 residues. Germline lookup yields CDR1 SGDLS and CDR2 YYNGEE. Trimming removed 2 bases from V and 3 bases from J; junction bases left unmatched: 3. CDR3 loop: CASSVSDREETQYF. The CDR3 DNA sequence: TGTGCCAGCAGCGTCTCGGACAGGGAAGAGACCCAGTACTTC.

J is TRBJ2-1 and V is TRBV28, with 10 bases aligning to TRBD1. Looked up from germline, CDR1 is MDHEN and CDR2 is SYDVKM. The J segment lost 8 bases and the V segment lost 0 bases, leaving 4 bases of the junction unmatched. The CDR3 contains 15 residues. The CDR3, as DNA: TGTGCCAGCAGTTTATGGGGACAGGGGAAGGATGAGCAGTTCTTC. It encodes CASSLWGQGKDEQFF.

In this sample, this clone turned up once. This chain connects TRBV9 to TRBJ1-2; 7 bases align to TRBD1. The ends lost 0 bases at V and 3 bases at J; junction bases unmatched: 5. There are 15 residues in the CDR3. Germline CDR1 and CDR2: SGDLS and YYNGEE. This CDR3 is CASSVEGRGDYGYTF. CDR3 DNA: TGTGCCAGCAGCGTAGAGGGCAGGGGGGACTATGGCTACACCTTC.

The chain is built from TRBV2 and TRBJ2-7; D unresolved. Germline V gene lookup returns CDR1 SNHLY and CDR2 FYNNEI. V was pared by 7 bases and J by 5 bases, with 15 bases between. This CDR3 has 13 amino acids. The CDR3 bases are TGTGCCAGCACCTTACAAGGAGCTCACGAGCAGTACTTC. It codes for CASTLQGAHEQYF.

The chain couples TRBV9 to TRBJ1-1; 7 bases line up with TRBD1. Germline V gene sequence: CDR1 SGDLS, CDR2 YYNGEE. The CDR3 runs 14 residues. With 2 bases clipped from V and 5 bases from J, the junction kept 6 bases outside the gene matches. This CDR3 reads CASSVTGVMTEAFF. CDR3 bases: TGTGCCAGCAGCGTTACAGGGGTTATGACTGAAGCTTTCTTT.